Sequencing of this T cell receptor (beta chain) was carried out in a study of blood T cell repertoires in COVID-19. Study background: Both acute and convalescent COVID-19 samples were obtained from the United States, Italy and Spain.

Repertoires were generated with immunoSEQ multiplex PCR, while TCRdb's copy carries only in-frame clones and drops some. The sample contains over 150,000 clones, around 82% of which appear only once. Sequences were obtained from peripheral blood. The TCR comes from a man between 18 and 29 years old with active or convalescent COVID-19.

CDR3 in amino acids: CASSKISGGERGTDTQYF. Here the CDR3 DNA reads TGTGCCAGCAGCAAAATTAGCGGGGGGGAAAGGGGCACAGATACGCAGTATTTT. The chain couples TRBV21-1 to TRBJ2-3; the table's TRBD2 call for D was not verified on the DNA. TRBV21-1 is described as a pseudogene. The CDR3 is 18 amino acids.